This T cell receptor (beta chain) was profiled in a study of T cell responses to AZD1222 COVID-19 vaccine. Whole-study findings and limits: Per reports, nearly half of all spike-specific TCRs target regions that are unmutated in variants. Two doses of AZD1222 preceded a rise in Spike-specific TCR breadth and depth. Just six or seven AZD1222 recipients tested seropositive at baseline.

The V and J ends lost 5 bases and 1 base respectively, with 6 bases between them. CDR1 and CDR2 from the germline V gene are SGHTA and FQGTGA. The CDR3 has 13 amino acids. Some clones are missing from TCRdb's copy, which holds only in-frame ones; the method was immunoSEQ multiplex PCR. The sample records some 170,000 clones, approximately 92% being singletons. Comments on this clone: Its specificity is unknown.

The chain joins TRBV7-3 to TRBJ2-4; weak D call: TRBD1 (6 bases). The receptor was isolated from an adult who received the MenACWY meningococcal vaccine as a control. The source material was peripheral blood, sampled 28 days after the second dose of the MenACWY control vaccine. The CDR3 reads CASSTGAKNIQYF. CDR3 nucleotide sequence: TGTGCCAGCAGCACAGGGGCCAAAAACATTCAGTACTTC. Together with reference TRBV7-3 and TRBJ2-4, the CDR3 gives the full variable domain: GAGVSQTPSNKVTEKGKYVELRCDPISGHTALYWYRQSLGQGPEFLIYFQGTGAADDSGLPNDRFFAVRPEGSVSTLKIQRTERGDSAVYLCASSTGAKNIQYFGAGTRLSVL.